A single sample gave rise to the 10 T cell receptor beta chains below, sequenced in a study of shared clonotypes between healthy human individuals. Assay: immunoSEQ multiplex PCR; the TCRdb copy retains only in-frame clones and omits some. The sample holds some 1,100,000 clones, approximately 80% seen once. The specimen was memory CD4+ T cells from PBMCs. This sample's subset: CD45RA-negative fraction. These receptors all stem from a man between 18 and 35 years old in good health. Some clones in this sample may be carry-over from other donors' samples.

This chain joins TRBV7-2 and TRBJ1-1; D call uncertain. The CDR3 contains 14 residues. Per the germline V gene, CDR1 is SGHTA and CDR2 is FQGNSA. Trimming removed 1 base from V and 4 bases from J, with 10 bases in between. CDR3 protein: CASSLGGSSTEAFF. The CDR3 region has the DNA TGTGCCAGCAGCTTAGGCGGGAGTAGCACTGAAGCTTTCTTT.

The chain couples TRBV2 to TRBJ1-5, with a possible D match to TRBD1 (5 bases). Trimming stripped 9 bases from V and 3 bases from J, with 9 bases between. CDR3 length: 12 residues. The V gene's germline CDR1 is SNHLY and CDR2 FYNNEI. The DNA of the CDR3 is TGTGCCAGTCAGGGCTCCAATCAGCCCCAGCATTTT. Amino acids: CASQGSNQPQHF.

The gene calls are TRBV27 and TRBJ2-1; TRBD1 agrees at 7 bases. CDR3 size: 13 residues. Germline V gene sequence: CDR1 MNHEY, CDR2 SMNVEV (reference sequence). Trimming at V came to 5 bases and at J to 7 bases, leaving 5 bases not matched to a gene. The chain's CDR3 is CASSKYRGNEQFF. CDR3 DNA: TGTGCCAGCAGTAAATACAGGGGTAATGAGCAGTTCTTC.

The rearrangement joins TRBV28 to TRBJ2-2; no definite D call. CDR3 length: 18 amino acids. V lost 5 bases to trimming and J lost 2 bases, with 21 bases between them. Germline assignment: CDR1 MDHEN and CDR2 SYDVKM. CDR3 sequence reads: CASSREHYRKINTGELFF. The CDR3 nucleotides read TGTGCCAGCAGTCGCGAACACTACCGGAAGATTAACACCGGGGAGCTGTTTTTT.

The chain carries TRBV5-1 and TRBJ2-5; 7 nucleotides align to TRBD2. The CDR3 length is 15 residues. The junction had 7 bases not matched to a gene; V was cut back by 0 bases and J by 5 bases. Germline V gene data show CDR1 as SGHRS and CDR2 as YFSETQ. CDR3 loop: CASSLGSGGGETQYF. The CDR3 DNA reads as TGCGCCAGCAGCTTGGGTTCGGGAGGCGGGGAGACCCAGTACTTC.

The chain links TRBV7-3 to TRBJ1-2; D unresolved. This CDR3 has 15 residues. Trimming removed 5 bases at V and 8 bases at J, with 21 bases between. The germline CDR1 and CDR2 sequences are SGHTA and FQGTGA. In DNA form, the CDR3 reads TGTGCCAGCAGCCCAGGACCGAGTACCCCTCAGGGCTACACCTTC. Protein sequence: CASSPGPSTPQGYTF.

V usage is TRBV15 and J usage is TRBJ2-1; weak D call: TRBD1 (6 bases). This CDR3 has 15 residues. The V end lost 3 bases, the J end lost 4 bases, and 13 bases lay between the germline ends. CDR1 LNHNV and CDR2 YYDKDF come from the germline V gene (reference sequence). CDR3 nucleotide sequence: TGTGCCACCAGCAGCCCTGAGACAGGATACAATGAGCAGTTCTTC. It yields the protein CATSSPETGYNEQFF. Full variable domain (missing parts from reference TRBV15 and TRBJ2-1): DAMVIQNPRYQVTQFGKPVTLSCSQTLNHNVMYWYQQKSSQAPKLLFHYYDKDFNNEADTPDNFQSRRPNTSFCFLDIRSPGLGDTAMYLCATSSPETGYNEQFFGPGTRLTVL.

The rearrangement links TRBV7-3 to TRBJ1-1; weak D call: TRBD1 (5 bases). Germline CDR1 reads SGHTA; CDR2 reads FQGTGA. The CDR3 contains 14 residues. V lost 5 bases, J lost 1 base, and 11 bases lay in between. DNA for the CDR3: TGTGCCAGCAGCCCCGGGGGGGAGAACACTGAAGCTTTCTTT. Translating gives CASSPGGENTEAFF.

This chain uses TRBV27 with TRBJ2-1; D gene ambiguous. This CDR3 has 12 amino acids. CDR1 and CDR2 (germline): MNHEY, SMNVEV (reference sequence). The V end was cut by 8 bases, the J end by 8 bases, with 13 bases between. The chain's CDR3 is CASGIRKHEQFF. The CDR3 DNA sequence: TGTGCCAGCGGGATCCGGAAGCATGAGCAGTTCTTC.

This chain links TRBV11-2 with TRBJ2-5, with TRBD2 matching 12 bases. This CDR3 is built from 15 residues. With 6 bases clipped from V and 7 bases from J, the junction kept 9 bases outside the gene matches. Germline V CDR1 and CDR2: SGHAT, FQNNGV. This chain's CDR3 is CASSWTSGVSGTQYF. In DNA form, the CDR3 reads TGTGCCAGCAGTTGGACTAGCGGGGTTTCGGGGACCCAGTACTTC.